This T cell receptor beta chain was documented in a study of CD8+CD57+ T cells in acquired aplastic anemia. Study-level information: Sorted CD4+ and CD8+ cells gave a mean 3.2 ug DNA, range about 0.19 to 27.4 ug.

To note about this clonotype: Its antigen is currently unknown.

V trimming: 3 bases; J trimming: 1 base; junction bases outside the gene matches: 9. The CDR3 consists of 17 residues. Germline values: CDR1 SNHLY, CDR2 FYNNEI. General study findings and limits: Significant differences in CD8+ Simpson's diversity were not observed between patients and controls.

Genomic DNA was employed as the template in profiling TCR beta VDJ and CDR3. From the reads, TCRdb called clonotypes with MiXCR, one entry per CDR3 protein. Among 150,000 to 200,000 distinct CDR3 sequences, 60% to 70% were seen once, and the ten largest hold 45% to 50%. Sequenced material: sorted CD4+, CD8+, or CD8+CD57+ T cells (not recorded which) from PBMCs. V and J are TRBV2 and TRBJ1-1, with TRBD1 identical over 9 bases. This receptor was taken from a human donor in good health. This CDR3 is CASSEDRGPDPNTEAFF. Written as DNA, the CDR3 is TGTGCCAGCAGTGAGGACAGGGGCCCTGACCCGAACACTGAAGCTTTCTTT.